This TCR beta chain came from a study of response to subunit inactivated influenza vaccine. With 5 bases removed from V and 0 bases from J, the gap between germline ends came to 20 bases. CDR1 DFQATT and CDR2 SNEGSKA come from the germline V gene (reference sequence). This CDR3 contains 16 residues. TCRdb reprocessed the RT-PCR reads via MiXCR and lists one record per CDR3 protein. The sample comprises more than 400,000 distinct CDR3 sequences, under 8.5% of which are singletons, and roughly 13% rests with the top ten. Study-wide results and limits: Seasonal influenza vaccination, on each occasion, was suggested by the authors to recruit few new T cells.

A remark on this clonotype: As yet, its antigen is unknown.

The V call is TRBV20-1, the J call TRBJ2-7, with D tentatively TRBD1 or TRBD2 (5 bases each). The origin of this receptor is a man aged 50-75 years who received an inactivated influenza vaccine. Sequencing was performed on PBMCs from blood, taken less than 30 months after vaccination. The CDR3 sequence: CSAFTPGPGGSYEQYF. CDR3 DNA sequence: TGCAGTGCTTTTACTCCGGGACCGGGTGGCTCCTACGAGCAGTACTTC.